A single T cell receptor (beta chain) is shown here with its context. This clone was found a few times. Its cognate antigen has yet to be identified. Base qualities are missing; no much larger clone stands one base away. The same CDR3 is also encoded by other DNA sequences in this sample. Preparation of the library involved the immunoSEQ multiplex PCR assay. The multiplex PCR relied on a mix of 60 forward primers for TCR Vbeta segments and 13 reverse primers for TCR Jbeta segments. The CDR3 region of rearranged TCR beta genes was amplified from genomic DNA by a multiplex PCR assay. The amplified TCR beta libraries were sequenced on the Illumina HiSeq System as 87-base-pair reads. The published analysis was carried out like this. A later analysis counted tens of millions of unique TCR beta chains across the 550 to 700 repertoires, and 9 million to 14 million of these chains were shared by at least two donors. To remove PCR and sequencing errors, raw reads were error-corrected and collapsed into unique sequences using a nearest-neighbor algorithm that merged closely related sequences. V, D and J gene segments were assigned by aligning CDR3 sequences to IMGT reference sequences. Each retained sequence needed at least a six-nucleotide match to both a V gene segment and a J gene segment. A rearrangement was called productive if the CDR3 had no stop codons and remained in frame with V and J, and every other rearrangement was called non-productive. Following IMGT convention, CDR3 was defined as the stretch from the second conserved V-encoded cysteine up to the conserved J-encoded phenylalanine. The earlier analysis of about 640 of the donors excluded any sequence lacking an unambiguous match to a single V gene segment. An earlier analysis of several hundred of the donors called V segments functional above 56.7% productive rearrangements and segregating when the between-donor standard deviation exceeded 5%. To diagnose cytomegalovirus status from the catalog of TCR beta chain sequences, a statistical classification framework was built. In a later analysis, TCR nucleotide sequences were compared against IMGT/GENE-DB human TR gene sequences so that V and J genes could be assigned. A later analysis assigned CDR3 sequences and most-parsimonious VDJ recombination scenarios with the TCRdist pipeline. In a later analysis, each TCR beta chain was defined by its CDR3 amino acid sequence together with its V-gene family, and reads without a unique V-gene family were excluded. To address suspected cross-contamination and a sequencing artifact, a later analysis removed under 600 highly shared, low-generation-probability nucleotide sequences. In a later analysis, a clonal expansion index was calculated for each public chain from normalized within-repertoire ranks of inferred template counts. A later analysis computed generation probabilities with a VDJ recombination model fitted to out-of-frame rearrangements, and checked the results against IGoR. Hypergeometric tests were used in a later analysis to score TCR-TCR, TCR-HLA and TCR-CMV co-occurrence, with a repertoire-size bias correction applied to the TCR pairs. In a later analysis, false discovery rates were estimated by permuting HLA or CMV assignments 20 times. In a later analysis, co-occurring TCRs were grouped using DBSCAN, and TCRdist sequence similarity was added for clustering within HLA-allele-positive subsets. Co-occurrence clustering excluded repertoires with fewer than 30,000 or more than 120,000 public chains, plus five with anomalous nucleotide sharing. TCRdb obtained this table from immuneACCESS and retained in-frame rearrangements with V and J assigned. These tables miss some clones; where compared with another copy, unresolved V genes account for less than half of the shortfall, and the remainder is unexplained. Clonal size and the V and J genes are those of that table, whereas D and trimming came from the DNA. Across this sample there are 200,000 to 250,000 clones, with less than 85% seen only once. Of the sample, 0.22% falls within the top ten clones.

This entry belongs to a study of cytomegalovirus exposure and HLA in healthy donors (dated by TCRdb to 2015 to 2018). A note on the overall study: In an earlier analysis of approximately 500 of the donors, under 300 Gb of sequence data and 117 million unique TCR beta sequences from about 179 million T cells were reported. The number of donors typed differed by locus, with roughly 620-630 for A, B, C, DRB1 and DQB1, around 520 for DQA1, under 610 for DPA1, and around 450 for DPB1. The study aimed to test whether signatures of past pathogen exposure could be identified by cataloging public T cell receptors. An earlier analysis of around 580 of the donors used high-throughput TCR beta sequencing to judge whether each TCR beta V gene segment behaved as functional or pseudogenic. In the later analysis, no new phenotypic data were used to find candidate immune exposures; instead, reliance was placed on TCR beta sequences and their occurrence across donors. To study patterns of TCR occurrence, a later analysis re-analyzed previously published TCR beta repertoires from 500 to 850 donors and added high-resolution HLA genotyping. Donor age, sex, ethnicity and CMV serostatus were compiled together with the repertoire data. A later genetic analysis took genome-wide SNP genotypes for about 60% of the roughly 670 donors and used that subset as a discovery cohort. Approximately 300 gigabases of sequencing data and around 88 million unique TCR sequences made up an early release that covered about 640 HLA-typed donors. High-throughput TCR immunosequencing, statistical association of individual TCRs with disease status, and machine learning were combined to predict cytomegalovirus infection status. A separate validation cohort of 100 to 150 different subjects was used in addition to the 666-subject first cohort. The study profiled the T cell repertoires of 550 to 700 subjects by immunosequencing and related them to cytomegalovirus serostatus. Every discovery cohort repertoire had been produced on one sequencing platform. Among approximately 370 genotyped donors of the cohort, an average of roughly 230,000 unique TCR beta nucleotide sequences was sequenced per donor, of which 15% to 20% were non-productive. A handful of DR-DQ haplotypes were handled as single units for association and clustering because linkage in the cohort was strong. The genetic ancestry cluster associated with self-reported Caucasian donors included over 80% of the approximately 430 genotyped donors. HLA typing covered class I and class II loci at four-digit resolution. Results and caveats for the whole study, not just this receptor: Compared with equally common non-associated chains, HLA-associated TCR beta chains in a later analysis were more clonally expanded and had lower generation probabilities. According to the authors, the approach could potentially be generalized to other disease states and immunological phenotypes. The study gave a list of around 170 TCR beta chains associated with cytomegalovirus. Immune exposure information for the cohort was limited to CMV serostatus. A later analysis associated 16,951 TCR beta sequences with specific HLA alleles at a false discovery rate of 0.05. In both the original and validation cohorts, the classifier was reported to diagnose cytomegalovirus status with high specificity and sensitivity. The earlier analysis of nearly 600 of the donors excluded some 15 rarely observed V segments, including chromosome 9 orphons, because counts were too low. The cohort was sequenced for TCR beta chains only, and without alpha or paired-chain data the features that could be detected were limited. When HLA alleles, especially DR and DQ, strongly co-occurred, TCR associations were difficult to assign to individual alleles. Broadly in line with IMGT annotations, most TCR beta V segments showed up in productive rearrangements about 87% or about 30% of the time in an earlier analysis of about 500 of the donors. Linkage disequilibrium might explain the correlated functional status among segregating V segments, but an unknown experimental factor could not be ruled out. Some IMGT-functional V segments, including TRBV6-2 and TRBV6-3, could not be distinguished by the 87-base-pair reads and were therefore excluded. Because some donors lacked HLA typing at each locus, the association tests relied only on the typed subset. A cluster of highly shared sequence variants was judged likely to be a technical artifact of the sequencing pipeline. In a later analysis, several top co-occurrence clusters were reported to appear linked to parvovirus B19, influenza, CMV and Epstein-Barr virus. Most TCR sequences were seen in very few donors, while some public TCRs were found in many individuals. In a later analysis, most CMV-associated TCR beta chains were found to appear HLA-restricted, with HLA associations seemingly driven largely by CMV exposure. Roughly uniform sequencing depth across donors was assumed in presence/absence analyses, although this assumption may not hold. A further reported finding was that TCR beta sequences accurately predicted the HLA-A and HLA-B alleles for most subjects in the first cohort. V-gene and J-gene trimming of TCR beta chains was associated with a missense DCLRE1C variant in a later genetic analysis, and the association was replicated in an independent cohort. A later analysis found that TCR association rates varied across HLA loci, with DRB1 alleles showing the most associated TCRs and HLA-C alleles the fewest. A few of the identified cytomegalovirus-associated TCR beta chains were confirmed in vitro to be specific for cytomegalovirus antigens. Compared with the roughly 710-donor mean, donors in an Asian-associated ancestry cluster had fewer N-insertions in productive TCRs, according to a later genetic analysis.

The cohort consisted of 650 to 700 healthy bone marrow donors. All cohort members were sampled while nominally healthy, although unrecorded immune exposures were likely present. The donor tested CMV seronegative, placing the donor among the approximately 360 seronegative members of the cohort. A peripheral blood sample was collected from each donor, and TCR beta sequencing was performed on peripheral blood mononuclear cells. The Qiagen DNeasy Blood Extraction Kit was used to extract genomic DNA from the blood cell samples. The CDR3 starts with the cysteine, ends with the phenylalanine, and has 14 residues. Only the CDR3 portion is preserved as DNA: 42 bases, with reading frame beginning at the first base. Relative to germline, V is 6 bases shorter and J is 0 bases shorter, with 9 bases between their ends. CDR1 and CDR2 (MGHRA, YSYEKL) derive from the germline V gene.

The receptor chain draws on TRBV4-1 and TRBJ2-1; the D gene assignment is ambiguous. The specimen was PBMCs. The sequence was obtained from a girl aged 2 to 10 in good health and CMV-seronegative. The CDR3 sequence is CASRDRSSYNEQFF. The base sequence is TGCGCCAGCAGAGACCGGAGCTCCTACAATGAGCAGTTCTTC.